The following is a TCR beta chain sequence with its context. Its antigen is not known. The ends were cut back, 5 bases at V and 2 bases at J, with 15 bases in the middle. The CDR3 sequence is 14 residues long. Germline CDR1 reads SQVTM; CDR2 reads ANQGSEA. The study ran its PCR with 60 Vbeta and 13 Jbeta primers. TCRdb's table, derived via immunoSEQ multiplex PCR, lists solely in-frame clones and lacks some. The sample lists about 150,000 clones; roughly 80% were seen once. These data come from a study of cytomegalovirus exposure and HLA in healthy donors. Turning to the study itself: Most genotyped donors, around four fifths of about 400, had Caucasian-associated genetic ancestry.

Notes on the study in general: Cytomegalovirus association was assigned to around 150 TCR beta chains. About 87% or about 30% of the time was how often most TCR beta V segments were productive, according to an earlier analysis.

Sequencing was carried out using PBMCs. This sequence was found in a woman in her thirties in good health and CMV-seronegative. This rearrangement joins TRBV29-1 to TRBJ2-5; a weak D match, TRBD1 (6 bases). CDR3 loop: CSVYWTETQETQYF. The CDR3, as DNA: TGCAGCGTTTATTGGACAGAGACGCAAGAGACCCAGTACTTC.